These T cell receptor beta chains were read from a single sample in a study of long-term antiretroviral therapy in people with HIV. Profiling relied on immunoSEQ multiplex PCR, and the TCRdb table lists in-frame clones only, not all of them. The table lists about 25,000 clones, approximately 80% of them singletons, with roughly 6% in the top ten. The sample consisted of unsorted PBMCs, taken 0.7 years before starting antiretroviral therapy. The receptors were sampled from a man between 25 and 39 years old with HIV. The CDR3 runs from the conserved cysteine through the conserved F or W.

J gene | V gene | CDR3 protein
TRBJ1-4 | TRBV7-8 | CASSSKLGVGKLFF
TRBJ2-7 | TRBV6-5 | CASRNPGHRTYEQYF
TRBJ2-1 | TRBV7-9 | CASSLVVMAARNEQFF
TRBJ2-7 | TRBV15 | CATSRRTGFSHEQYF
TRBJ1-1 | TRBV4-3 | CASSQDRVNTEAFF
TRBJ1-1 | TRBV5-4 | CASRAGTGTGTEAFF
TRBJ2-1 | TRBV5-6 | CASSRRTGWNEQFF
TRBJ2-7 | TRBV6-1 | CASSEAGLAYEQYF
TRBJ1-2 | TRBV13 | CASSFEGNYGYTF
TRBJ1-2 | TRBV19 | CASSRTGDLHGYTF
TRBJ1-2 | TRBV19 | CASSMEGTNYGYTF
TRBJ2-5 | TRBV5-4 | CASSIGLMGTQYF
TRBJ2-7 | TRBV4-2 | CASSHPGQGWSNEQYF
TRBJ1-6 | TRBV28 | CASSPPRQGPGSPLHF
TRBJ1-4 | TRBV28 | CASSLGGATNEKLFF
TRBJ2-2 | TRBV5-1 | CASSYQGGAGELFF
TRBJ2-5 | TRBV7-2 | CASSLARLAGGRGYQETQYF
TRBJ2-2 | TRBV7-6 | CASSLGSGVTGELFF
TRBJ2-7 | TRBV19 | CASSMEGQGIHEQYF
TRBJ2-7 | TRBV6-5 | CASSLTGTLYEQYF
TRBJ2-1 | TRBV19 | CASSIDWRGKDEQFF
TRBJ1-2 | TRBV6-5 | CASTPGTYNYGYTF
TRBJ1-1 | TRBV7-2 | CASSLGSLATEAFF
TRBJ2-1 | TRBV9 | CASSVGTNYNEQFF
TRBJ2-7 | TRBV4-2 | CASSRETGGALNSYEQYF
TRBJ2-2 | TRBV9 | CATSPREYTGELFF
TRBJ1-5 | TRBV27 | CASGGGYGNQPQHF
TRBJ1-1 | TRBV28 | CASSPLWNTEAFF
TRBJ1-3 | TRBV11-2 | CASSSPFDTADTIYF
TRBJ1-5 | TRBV7-9 | CASSQGTGGNQPQHF
TRBJ2-2 | TRBV11-2 | CASSRPTNTGELFF
TRBJ2-4 | TRBV19 | CASRLQGRENIQYF
TRBJ1-1 | TRBV9 | CASSFGANTEAFF
TRBJ1-4 | TRBV28 | CASSLQGRQTNEKLFF
TRBJ2-7 | TRBV2 | CASTKLAGVTYEQYF
TRBJ2-1 | TRBV5-4 | CASSSGTSQQFF
TRBJ2-7 | TRBV5-1 | CASSSLERGKPYEQYF
TRBJ2-7 | TRBV15 | CATSRDHPTPGPYNF
TRBJ2-3 | TRBV11-2 | CASSLGGLAGVVWPDTQYF
TRBJ2-7 | TRBV6-4 | CASTFTSGNRSEYF
TRBJ2-5 | TRBV28 | CASTPSGQGEAETQYF
TRBJ2-1 | TRBV19 | CASSRLAGGNEQFF
TRBJ2-5 | TRBV6-5 | CASSHATETQYF
TRBJ1-5 | TRBV15 | CATSRVRGGDQPQHF
TRBJ2-1 | TRBV11-3 | CASSLSSRNEQFF
TRBJ1-5 | TRBV5-6 | CASSLEGRGSNQPQHF
TRBJ2-4 | TRBV7-9 | CASSQRGGLAKNIQYF
TRBJ2-7 | TRBV28 | CASSFKGQWPLYEQYF
TRBJ1-1 | TRBV27 | CASSSLRNTEAFF
TRBJ2-2 | TRBV10-1 | CASSLATGTGELFF
TRBJ2-7 | TRBV5-6 | CASSREMSSYEQYF